The 29 T cell receptor beta chains reported below all come from one sample, sequenced in a study of PD-1 blockade in classical Hodgkin lymphoma. The data were produced by immunoSEQ multiplex PCR, yet TCRdb's version contains in-frame clones alone and is incomplete. The sample includes 90,000 to 140,000 clones, approximately 89% of them seen just once. Sample time point: cycle 4 day 1 (C4D1), after 6 weeks of nivolumab. Patients all relapsed after autologous stem cell transplantation, and there was variation in brentuximab vedotin exposure. Sample: peripheral blood mononuclear cells (PBMCs), taken before the fourth cycle of nivolumab. These receptors originate from a human donor with classical Hodgkin lymphoma.

The chain couples TRBV7-2 to TRBJ1-3; no clear D gene. V lost 5 bases and J 4 bases, leaving 18 bases between the germline ends. Germline CDR1 and CDR2: SGHTA and FQGNSA. This CDR3 has 16 amino acids. CDR3 sequence (DNA): TGTGCCAGCAGCCCTAACTTGGTATCGGGAGGAAACACCATATATTTT. This gives the protein CASSPNLVSGGNTIYF.

A few counts support this clone. The genes are TRBV5-1 and TRBJ1-1; possible D gene TRBD1, 6 bases. This CDR3 spans 14 amino acids. The V end lost 3 bases, the J end lost 4 bases, and 13 bases lay between the germline ends. CDR1 is SGHRS and CDR2 is YFSETQ in the germline V gene. The CDR3 region has the DNA TGCGCCAGCAGCTCCGGGACACCGGGCACTGAAGCTTTCTTT. As protein: CASSSGTPGTEAFF. Supplemented by reference TRBV5-1 and TRBJ1-1, the full variable domain reads KAGVTQTPRYLIKTRGQQVTLSCSPISGHRSVSWYQQTPGQGLQFLFEYFSETQRNKGNFPGRFSGRQFSNSRSEMNVSTLELGDSALYLCASSSGTPGTEAFFGQGTRLTVV.

The DNA of the CDR3 is TGCGCCAGCAGCCAAGTTTTGGACAGGAGATACGAGCAGTACTTC. Encoded protein: CASSQVLDRRYEQYF. The chain recombines TRBV4-1 with TRBJ2-7, with 7 bases aligning to TRBD1. With 1 base clipped from V and 4 bases from J, the junction kept 7 bases outside the gene matches. Germline V lookup: CDR1 MGHRA, CDR2 YSYEKL. The CDR3 extends over 15 amino acids.

This chain connects TRBV7-2 to TRBJ2-1; a possible D gene is TRBD2 (6 bases). CDR3 size: 16 residues. Trimming took 1 base from V and 3 from J, leaving 13 bases between them. Germline CDR1 reads SGHTA; CDR2 reads FQGNSA. Here the CDR3 reads CASSLGLVKNYNEQFF. The CDR3 DNA is TGTGCCAGCAGCTTAGGACTAGTGAAGAACTACAATGAGCAGTTCTTC.

The genes are TRBV5-1 and TRBJ2-5; the D gene is possibly TRBD2 (6 bases). CDR3 length: 15 amino acids. The germline V and J ends were trimmed by 0 bases and 1 base, with 10 bases remaining between them. CDR1 is SGHRS, CDR2 YFSETQ, per germline. CDR3 bases: TGCGCCAGCAGCTTGGCTGCCGGGAGCCAAGAGACCCAGTACTTC. Its protein product is CASSLAAGSQETQYF.

The rearrangement links TRBV14 to TRBJ1-2; TRBD1 might be the D (6 bases). This CDR3 region has 14 residues. The germline gives CDR1 SGHDN, CDR2 FVKESK. Deletions cut 5 bases from V and 13 bases from J, with 23 bases between. CDR3 nucleotide sequence: TGTGCCAGCAGCATACAGGGCCCACCTTCTCCTCTCACCTTC. Translation gives CASSIQGPPSPLTF.

On this clone: Additional DNA sequences in this sample encode the identical CDR3. The CDR3 coding sequence is TGTGCCAGCAGCCGAAGCGGAAGCTCCTACAATGAGCAGTTCTTC. Its protein product is CASSRSGSSYNEQFF. The chain employs TRBV7-2 and TRBJ2-1; weak D call: TRBD2 (5 bases). Germline V gene lookup returns CDR1 SGHTA and CDR2 FQGNSA. Trimming left V 5 bases short and J 0 bases short, with 11 bases between. CDR3 length: 15 residues. The full variable domain, with the rest looked up from reference TRBV7-2 and TRBJ2-1, is GAGVSQSPSNKVTEKGKDVELRCDPISGHTALYWYRQSLGQGLEFLIYFQGNSAPDKSGLPSDRFSAERTGGSVSTLTIQRTQQEDSAVYLCASSRSGSSYNEQFFGPGTRLTVL.

The rearrangement uses TRBV5-1 and TRBJ2-1; 8 nucleotides agree with TRBD1. The CDR3 length is 14 residues. Germline lookup yields CDR1 SGHRS and CDR2 YFSETQ. J gave up 4 bases and V 5 bases, and 5 bases lay outside the gene matches. The CDR3 nucleotides read TGCGCCAGCAGGCAGGGACAGGAGTACAATGAGCAGTTCTTC. Translated, it gives CASRQGQEYNEQFF. Based on the CDR3 plus reference TRBV5-1 and TRBJ2-1, the full variable domain is KAGVTQTPRYLIKTRGQQVTLSCSPISGHRSVSWYQQTPGQGLQFLFEYFSETQRNKGNFPGRFSGRQFSNSRSEMNVSTLELGDSALYLCASRQGQEYNEQFFGPGTRLTVL.

This clone came up a few times. The chain uses TRBV19 and TRBJ1-5, with 7 bases matching TRBD1. The junction had 12 bases not matched to a gene; V was cut back by 5 bases and J by 5 bases. The CDR3 is 16 amino acids. Per germline, CDR1 LNHDA and CDR2 SQIVND (reference sequence). CDR3 coding DNA: TGTGCCAGTAGTCAACCGCCGACAGGGATTCATCAGCCCCAGCATTTT. Protein: CASSQPPTGIHQPQHF.

The J gene is TRBJ2-7, the V gene TRBV7-2; 11 positions match TRBD1. There are 16 residues in the CDR3. Germline V gene data show CDR1 as SGHTA and CDR2 as FQGNSA. Losses at the gene ends were 5 bases for V and 3 bases for J; bases not matched to a gene: 9. The CDR3 loop reads CASSGQGQGGFYEQYF. In nucleotides, the CDR3 is TGTGCCAGCAGCGGCCAGGGACAGGGGGGCTTCTACGAGCAGTACTTC.

The J gene is TRBJ1-5, the V gene TRBV30; unclear D gene. V lost 1 base and J 5 bases, leaving 15 bases between the germline ends. The CDR3 contains 15 residues. The germline CDR1 and CDR2 sequences are GTSNPN and SVGIG (reference sequence). The CDR3 DNA reads as TGTGCCTGGAGTGCACCTCTCAGCTATTATCAGCCCCAGCATTTT. Translation: CAWSAPLSYYQPQHF. The full variable domain, its missing parts supplied by reference TRBV30 and TRBJ1-5, is SQTIHQWPATLVQPVGSPLSLECTVEGTSNPNLYWYRQAAGRGLQLLFYSVGIGQISSEVPQNLSASRPQDRQFILSSKKLLLSDSGFYLCAWSAPLSYYQPQHFGDGTRLSIL.

The genes are TRBV7-9 and TRBJ2-2; a possible D gene is TRBD2 (6 bases). The CDR3 runs 15 residues. Per germline, CDR1 SEHNR and CDR2 FQNEAQ (reference sequence). The V end lost 5 bases, the J end lost 6 bases, and 16 bases lay between the germline ends. The CDR3 DNA follows: TGTGCCAGCAGCCCATTACTAGCCGTCTCCGGGGAGCTGTTTTTT. This sequence encodes CASSPLLAVSGELFF.

J is TRBJ2-7 and V is TRBV7-5; the table's D call, TRBD2, was not checked against the DNA. TRBV7-5 is shown as a pseudogene. The CDR3 spans 17 residues. The CDR3 DNA sequence: TGTGCCAGAAGCTGTCCAGGGGGTCAGGGTAGCGGGAACGAGCAGTACTTC. It is translated as CARSCPGGQGSGNEQYF.

The chain combines TRBV7-9 with TRBJ2-7; 7 bases are shared with TRBD2. The CDR3 runs 15 residues. V gave up 1 base and J gave up 1 base; unmatched junction bases: 4. Germline V gene data show CDR1 as SEHNR and CDR2 as FQNEAQ (reference sequence). The CDR3 DNA follows: TGTGCCAGCAGCTTAGTGGCGGGAGCGTCCTACGAGCAGTACTTC. Translating it yields CASSLVAGASYEQYF.

The chain links TRBV4-3 to TRBJ2-2; a weak D match, TRBD2 (6 bases). This CDR3 contains 16 residues. Trimming left V 3 bases short and J 0 bases short, with 11 bases between. The germline gives CDR1 LGHNA, CDR2 YSLEER. As DNA, the CDR3 is TGCGCCAGCAGCCAGGAGGGAGGCCCGAACACCGGGGAGCTGTTTTTT. Amino acids: CASSQEGGPNTGELFF.

This rearrangement joins TRBV5-4 to TRBJ1-2; no reliable D call. Germline loops: CDR1 SGHNT, CDR2 YYREEE (reference sequence). The CDR3 sequence is 13 residues long. V was trimmed by 0 bases and J by 5 bases, leaving 8 bases between them. The CDR3 nucleotides are TGTGCCAGCAGCTTGGACAGAACTTATGGCTACACCTTC. It is translated as CASSLDRTYGYTF. Full variable domain (remainder filled in from reference TRBV5-4 and TRBJ1-2): ETGVTQSPTHLIKTRGQQVTLRCSSQSGHNTVSWYQQALGQGPQFIFQYYREEENGRGNFPPRFSGLQFPNYSSELNVNALELDDSALYLCASSLDRTYGYTFGSGTRLTVV.

V usage is TRBV7-2 and J usage is TRBJ2-1, with TRBD2 matching 10 bases. This CDR3 has 15 amino acids. Looked up from germline, CDR1 is SGHTA and CDR2 is FQGNSA. Trimming at V came to 4 bases and at J to 12 bases, leaving 12 bases not matched to a gene. The CDR3 reads CASSSEGAGGPRQFF. The DNA for the CDR3 is TGTGCCAGCAGCTCGGAGGGAGCGGGAGGGCCGAGGCAGTTCTTC.

This clone was observed a single time. The gene calls are TRBV19 and TRBJ1-3; maybe TRBD1 (5 bases). This CDR3 comprises 18 residues. The V gene lost 3 bases and the J gene lost 2 bases, with 20 bases spanning the gap. From germline, CDR1 is LNHDA and CDR2 SQIVND (reference sequence). The CDR3 coding sequence is TGTGCCAGTAGTATGCAAGCCACGAGAGGGGTTACTGGAAACACCATATATTTT. Amino acid sequence: CASSMQATRGVTGNTIYF.

This chain uses TRBV7-9 with TRBJ2-1, with 10 bases aligning to TRBD2. The CDR3 is made up of 16 amino acids. The V segment lost 3 bases and the J segment 10 bases; nucleotides outside the gene matches: 12. The germline V gene has CDR1 SEHNR and CDR2 FQNEAQ (reference sequence). The CDR3 is CASSFRERGGKEEQFF. In nucleotides, the CDR3 is TGTGCCAGCAGCTTCAGAGAGCGGGGGGGCAAGGAGGAGCAGTTCTTC.

This chain uses TRBV28 with TRBJ2-5; 8 bases fit TRBD1. Germline V gene lookup returns CDR1 MDHEN and CDR2 SYDVKM. CDR3 length equals 13 residues. V lost 1 base and J lost 5; bases outside the gene matches: 0. CDR3 in amino acids: CASSLYRGETQYF. CDR3 bases: TGTGCCAGCAGTTTATACAGGGGGGAGACCCAGTACTTC.

The rearrangement links TRBV6-1 to TRBJ1-2, with TRBD1 matching over 10 bases. Trimming took 6 bases from V and 4 from J; bases not matched to a gene: 2. The length of the CDR3 is 13 residues. Germline CDR1 is MNHNS and CDR2 is SASEGT. The CDR3 here is CASRWTGGYGYTF. The CDR3 coding sequence is TGTGCCAGCAGGTGGACAGGGGGCTATGGCTACACCTTC.

The chain is built from TRBV4-1 and TRBJ2-3; TRBD2 matches at 7 bases. Germline assignment: CDR1 MGHRA and CDR2 YSYEKL. V lost 1 base to trimming and J lost 6 bases; unmatched junction nucleotides: 4. The CDR3 totals 14 residues. The CDR3 loop is CASSQGLAPDTQYF. The CDR3 DNA reads TGCGCCAGCAGCCAAGGACTAGCCCCCGATACGCAGTATTTT.

The V call is TRBV6-1, the J call TRBJ2-7; 7 bases line up with TRBD1. The germline V gene encodes CDR1 MNHNS and CDR2 SASEGT. Trimming removed 2 bases from V and 2 bases from J; junction bases left unmatched: 6. The CDR3 length is 15 residues. CDR3 DNA: TGTGCCAGCAGTGAAAACAGGGGACGGACCTACGAGCAGTACTTC. As protein: CASSENRGRTYEQYF.

The chain has TRBV6-5 and TRBJ2-7; 8 nucleotides align to TRBD2. This CDR3 is 14 amino acids long. Germline V CDR1 and CDR2: MNHEY, SVGAGI. V shed 4 bases and J 3 bases; nucleotides not matched to a gene: 5. CDR3 residues: CASSSGGLNYEQYF. In DNA form, the CDR3 reads TGTGCCAGCAGTTCGGGGGGGCTAAACTACGAGCAGTACTTC.

The chain links TRBV25-1 to TRBJ2-2; TRBD2 might be the D (6 bases). Germline CDR1 is MGHDK and CDR2 is SYGVNS. V lost 4 bases to trimming and J lost 5 bases, with 11 bases between them. The CDR3 sequence is 14 residues long. As DNA, the CDR3 is TGTGCCAGCAGTGTCGGAGGAGGGACCGGGGAGCTGTTTTTT. Translated, it gives CASSVGGGTGELFF.

V and J are TRBV11-2 and TRBJ2-5, with TRBD2 identical over 7 bases. Germline CDR1 and CDR2: SGHAT and FQNNGV. The CDR3 totals 18 residues. V shed 2 bases, J shed 5 bases, and the junction held 17 bases outside the gene matches. The CDR3 region is CASSLLGGRAGAGETQYF. The CDR3 nucleotides are TGTGCCAGCAGCTTACTAGGTGGAAGGGCGGGAGCGGGCGAGACCCAGTACTTC.

The V gene is TRBV5-8, the J gene TRBJ2-7; D gene uncertain. This CDR3 region has 15 residues. The V end lost 4 bases, the J end lost 2 bases, and 16 bases lay between the germline ends. Germline V gene data show CDR1 as SGHTS and CDR2 as YDEGEE. CDR3 amino acids: CASSLGQPGAYEQYF. The CDR3 nucleotides are TGTGCCAGCAGCCTTGGTCAACCAGGCGCCTACGAGCAGTACTTC.

This chain uses TRBV18 with TRBJ2-5, with D perhaps being TRBD1 or TRBD2 (6 bases each). Germline V CDR1 and CDR2: KGHSH, LQKENI. V shed 1 base and J shed 5 bases, with 8 bases lying between them. The CDR3 totals 13 residues. The CDR3 loop is CASSPQGGETQYF. The CDR3 DNA reads TGTGCCAGCTCACCACAAGGGGGGGAGACCCAGTACTTC.

The chain uses TRBV30 and TRBJ2-5; D unclear. The CDR3 contains 13 residues. The V gene lost 0 bases and the J gene lost 2 bases, with 7 bases spanning the gap. Germline V gene lookup returns CDR1 GTSNPN and CDR2 SVGIG (reference sequence). The chain's CDR3 is CAWSVVPQETQYF. Here the CDR3 DNA reads TGTGCCTGGAGTGTAGTTCCACAAGAGACCCAGTACTTC.